This passage covers 15 T cell receptor beta chains from one sample sequenced in a study of blood T cell repertoires in COVID-19. Produced via immunoSEQ multiplex PCR; TCRdb's table is partial and in-frame only. The data contain 110,000 to 150,000 clones, around 83% of them singletons. Sequenced: peripheral blood. Receptors were obtained from an elderly woman with acute or convalescent COVID-19.

This chain links TRBV29-1 with TRBJ2-1; 7 bases are shared with TRBD2. Trimming took 4 bases from V and 6 from J; bases not matched to a gene: 9. The length of the CDR3 is 14 residues. Germline lookup yields CDR1 SQVTM and CDR2 ANQGSEA. The CDR3 DNA follows: TGCAGCGTTGTAGGCCAGGGAGGGAGCAATGAGCAGTTCTTC. Its translation: CSVVGQGGSNEQFF.

V and J are TRBV29-1 and TRBJ2-5; a weak D match, TRBD1 (5 bases). The CDR3 runs to 12 residues. Germline CDR1 is SQVTM and CDR2 is ANQGSEA. The V end lost 3 bases, the J end lost 5 bases, and 10 bases lay between the germline ends. CDR3: CSVDQGAETQYF. CDR3 sequence (DNA): TGCAGCGTTGACCAGGGCGCGGAGACCCAGTACTTC.

This clone was counted a single time. J is TRBJ1-1 and V is TRBV7-9; 7 bases align to TRBD1. This CDR3 region has 14 residues. Germline V gives CDR1 SEHNR, CDR2 FQNEAQ (reference sequence). J gave up 1 base and V 7 bases, and 6 bases lay outside the gene matches. CDR3 DNA: TGTGCCAGCACAAAGACAGGGCCGAACACTGAAGCTTTCTTT. Translated: CASTKTGPNTEAFF.

Details on this clone: Other DNA sequences in the sample encode the same CDR3. The chain carries TRBV24-1 and TRBJ1-2; perhaps TRBD1 as D (5 bases). V lost 0 bases to trimming and J lost 5 bases, with 6 bases between them. The CDR3 runs 13 residues. Germline V gives CDR1 KGHDR, CDR2 SFDVKD. DNA of the CDR3: TGTGCCACCAGTGATTTGGGGGGGTATGGCTACACCTTC. This encodes CATSDLGGYGYTF.

This chain links TRBV9 with TRBJ1-4; the D gene is possibly TRBD1 (6 bases). CDR3 length: 14 residues. Deletions cut 6 bases from V and 5 bases from J, with 14 bases between. From germline, CDR1 is SGDLS and CDR2 YYNGEE. CDR3 DNA: TGTGCCAGCATCAAACAGGGTTCGAATGAAAAACTGTTTTTT. It encodes CASIKQGSNEKLFF.

This sequence joins TRBV3-1 (or the pseudogene TRBV3-2) and TRBJ1-5, with TRBD1 as a possible D gene (6 bases). CDR3 length: 14 residues. CDR1 is LGHDT and CDR2 is YNNKEL in the germline V gene (reference sequence). V was shortened by 4 bases and J by 3 bases, with 10 bases between the two germline ends. In DNA form, the CDR3 reads TGTGCCAGCAGCCTGGGACACTTCAATCAGCCCCAGCATTTT. Residues: CASSLGHFNQPQHF.

The V and J genes are TRBV7-8 and TRBJ2-5; the D gene is possibly TRBD1 (6 bases). CDR1 is SGHVS and CDR2 is FQNEAQ in the germline V gene. The V end lost 3 bases, the J end lost 2 bases, and 7 bases lay between the germline ends. This CDR3 region has 13 residues. The CDR3 region is CASSLGQQETQYF. In DNA, the CDR3 is TGTGCCAGCAGCTTGGGACAACAAGAGACCCAGTACTTC.

The count of this clone is one. The J gene is TRBJ1-2, the V gene TRBV6-1, with 12 nucleotides matching TRBD1. The CDR3 extends over 15 amino acids. Germline CDR1 is MNHNS and CDR2 is SASEGT. V gave up 2 bases and J gave up 7 bases; unmatched junction bases: 5. CDR3 DNA sequence: TGTGCCAGCAGTGAACCGGGACAGGGGGCCTTTGGCTACACCTTC. It codes for CASSEPGQGAFGYTF.

The count of this clone is one. This sequence joins TRBV4-1 and TRBJ1-2, with a possible D match to TRBD1 (5 bases). Trimming stripped 1 base from V and 2 bases from J, with 14 bases between. Germline CDR1 and CDR2: MGHRA and YSYEKL. This CDR3 has 16 amino acids. The CDR3 here is CASSQVGIGQNYGYTF. The CDR3 region has the DNA TGCGCCAGCAGCCAAGTTGGTATAGGACAAAACTATGGCTACACCTTC.

The rearrangement joins TRBV29-1 to TRBJ2-7; the D gene is possibly TRBD2 (7 bases). Looked up from germline, CDR1 is SQVTM and CDR2 is ANQGSEA. The ends were cut back, 6 bases at V and 2 bases at J, with 14 bases in the middle. This CDR3 contains 13 residues. The CDR3 reads CSVPGGATYEQYF. The CDR3 coding sequence is TGCAGCGTCCCTGGGGGGGCAACCTACGAGCAGTACTTC.

The chain carries TRBV7-2 and TRBJ2-7; D is ambiguous. The CDR3 covers 14 residues. V was trimmed by 1 base and J by 3 bases, leaving 10 bases between them. Germline V CDR1 and CDR2: SGHTA, FQGNSA. The CDR3 region is CASSLGGAIYEQYF. CDR3 coding DNA: TGTGCCAGCAGCTTAGGCGGAGCCATCTACGAGCAGTACTTC.

As to this clone: Sequence at one end of the junction differs from germline and may be a read error. This rearrangement joins TRBV6-1 to TRBJ1-6; 7 bases agree with TRBD1. Germline CDR1 and CDR2: MNHNS and SASEGT. The CDR3 is 15 amino acids. The CDR3 coding sequence is TGTGCCGGCAGTGAACGACAGGGCCTTAATTCACCCCTCCACTTT. Translated: CAGSERQGLNSPLHF.

The rearrangement uses TRBV10-3 and TRBJ2-5, with TRBD2 matching 9 bases. Germline loops: CDR1 ENHRY, CDR2 SYGVKD. This CDR3 contains 16 residues. Trimming at V came to 0 bases and at J to 5 bases, leaving 7 bases not matched to a gene. The CDR3 sequence is CAISESVLAGRETQYF. The CDR3 nucleotides are TGTGCCATCAGTGAGTCGGTCCTAGCGGGACGGGAGACCCAGTACTTC.

The CDR3 here is CASKAQAGGRGYTF. As DNA, the CDR3 is TGTGCCAGCAAAGCCCAGGCAGGGGGCCGAGGCTACACCTTC. J is TRBJ1-2 and V is TRBV9, with 8 nucleotides matching TRBD1. Trimming removed 6 bases from V and 8 bases from J; junction bases left unmatched: 12. Germline V gene sequence: CDR1 SGDLS, CDR2 YYNGEE. The CDR3 extends over 14 amino acids.

The rearrangement uses TRBV7-2 and TRBJ2-5; 8 positions agree with TRBD2. J gave up 5 bases and V 8 bases, and 13 bases lay outside the gene matches. CDR3 length: 15 residues. From germline, CDR1 is SGHTA and CDR2 FQGNSA. The DNA of the CDR3 is TGTGCCAGCTCGAGGGGTAGCGGGGTCCAGGAGACCCAGTACTTC. Its translation: CASSRGSGVQETQYF.